The rows below give T cell receptor beta chains drawn from one sample of a study of shared clonotypes between healthy human individuals. Clones were read by immunoSEQ multiplex PCR, and TCRdb kept only the in-frame ones, dropping some. Of fewer than 400,000 clones listed, over 65% are singletons. Material for sequencing was memory CD4+ T cells sorted from blood. These receptors were collected from a man aged 30 to 45 in good health. CDR3s include the opening cysteine and the closing phenylalanine or tryptophan. Fields, in order: V gene, clone size, J gene, D gene, CDR3 DNA, CDR3 protein. The D gene is left open where the match is weak. The listing skips clone size in some rows; elsewhere it reads once, few, many or a size class.

v_call: TRBV21-1
clone_size: .
j_call: TRBJ2-3
d_call: .
cdr3_nt: TGTGCCAGCAGCAAAGACTGGATCCACGCGAAACGTTCTACTAGGAAAGCTAGCACAGATACGCAGTATTTT
cdr3_aa: CASSKDWIHAKRSTRKASTDTQYF

v_call: TRBV4-3
clone_size: few
j_call: TRBJ1-2
d_call: .
cdr3_nt: TGCGCCAGCAGCCAAGCCCTAAGGGGGACGGGCTATGGCTACACCTTC
cdr3_aa: CASSQALRGTGYGYTF

v_call: TRBV2
clone_size: few
j_call: TRBJ2-5
d_call: .
cdr3_nt: TGTGCCAGCAATGACGCAGGGCGGGAGACCCAGTACTTC
cdr3_aa: CASNDAGRETQYF

v_call: TRBV5-8
clone_size: once
j_call: TRBJ2-1
d_call: .
cdr3_nt: TGTGCCAGCAGCCGATTCGTGATAGCTGGTGAGCAGTTCTTC
cdr3_aa: CASSRFVIAGEQFF

v_call: TRBV14
clone_size: .
j_call: TRBJ1-3
d_call: TRBD1
cdr3_nt: TGTGCCAGCAGCCGAAGGACAGGGGGCACTTCTGGAAACACCATATATTTT
cdr3_aa: CASSRRTGGTSGNTIYF

v_call: TRBV28
clone_size: .
j_call: TRBJ2-1
d_call: .
cdr3_nt: TGTGCCAGCGGGACTTGGAGTGAGCAGTTCTTC
cdr3_aa: CASGTWSEQFF

v_call: TRBV6-1
clone_size: .
j_call: TRBJ2-7
d_call: TRBD2
cdr3_nt: TGTGCCAGCAGTGAAGGTAGCGGGATTGGCTACGAGCAGTACTTC
cdr3_aa: CASSEGSGIGYEQYF

v_call: TRBV6-5
clone_size: .
j_call: TRBJ2-5
d_call: .
cdr3_nt: TGTGCCAGCAGCCAACAGACAGCCCTTCGAGAGACCCAGTACTTC
cdr3_aa: CASSQQTALRETQYF

v_call: TRBV6-1
clone_size: .
j_call: TRBJ2-2
d_call: .
cdr3_nt: TGTGCCAGCATCGGCCAAGGAGGGAGCACCGGGGAGCTGTTTTTT
cdr3_aa: CASIGQGGSTGELFF

v_call: TRBV19
clone_size: .
j_call: TRBJ2-1
d_call: .
cdr3_nt: TGTGCCAGTAGTATCTTTTTCACGGTCAATGAGCAGTTCTTC
cdr3_aa: CASSIFFTVNEQFF

v_call: TRBV5-1
clone_size: .
j_call: TRBJ1-2
d_call: .
cdr3_nt: TGCGCCAGCAGCTTGTACCTTCGCGGGGGCACTTCTGGCTACACCTTC
cdr3_aa: CASSLYLRGGTSGYTF

v_call: TRBV10-2
clone_size: .
j_call: TRBJ2-1
d_call: TRBD2
cdr3_nt: TGCGCCAGCAGCTGGCCTAGCGGGCCTGGTGAGCAGTTCTTC
cdr3_aa: CASSWPSGPGEQFF

v_call: TRBV5-1
clone_size: .
j_call: TRBJ2-2
d_call: .
cdr3_nt: TGCGCCAGCAGCTTGGGGATCCGGCAAAACACCGGGGAGCTGTTTTTT
cdr3_aa: CASSLGIRQNTGELFF

v_call: TRBV5-1
clone_size: once
j_call: TRBJ1-1
d_call: .
cdr3_nt: TGCGCCAGTTCCCCTGGATCCCGTTTGAACACTGAAGCTTTCTTT
cdr3_aa: CASSPGSRLNTEAFF

v_call: TRBV5-1
clone_size: .
j_call: TRBJ1-3
d_call: TRBD1
cdr3_nt: TGCGCCAGCAGCGTCGGACAGGGGGCGACTGGAAACACCATATATTTT
cdr3_aa: CASSVGQGATGNTIYF

v_call: TRBV9
clone_size: .
j_call: TRBJ1-4
d_call: .
cdr3_nt: TGTGCCAGCAGCTCGACCGCAACTAATGAAAAACTGTTTTTT
cdr3_aa: CASSSTATNEKLFF

v_call: TRBV28
clone_size: .
j_call: TRBJ2-7
d_call: TRBD2
cdr3_nt: TGTGCCAGCAGTCCCTATAGACTAGCGGGATCCTACGAGCAGTACTTC
cdr3_aa: CASSPYRLAGSYEQYF

v_call: TRBV18
clone_size: .
j_call: TRBJ2-2
d_call: TRBD1
cdr3_nt: TGTGCCAGCTCACCAGCGGACAGGGGGGGCACCGGGGAGCTGTTTTTT
cdr3_aa: CASSPADRGGTGELFF

v_call: TRBV28
clone_size: .
j_call: TRBJ2-3
d_call: .
cdr3_nt: TGTGCCAGCAGTTTACGCCAATTCACAGATACGCAGTATTTT
cdr3_aa: CASSLRQFTDTQYF

v_call: TRBV5-5
clone_size: .
j_call: TRBJ2-1
d_call: .
cdr3_nt: TGTGCCAGCAGCTTGGAATGGGGGCCCTCCTACAATGAGCAGTTCTTC
cdr3_aa: CASSLEWGPSYNEQFF

v_call: TRBV28
clone_size: .
j_call: TRBJ2-5
d_call: .
cdr3_nt: TGTGCCAGCAGACAGGGAGGAGAGACCCAGTACTTC
cdr3_aa: CASRQGGETQYF

v_call: TRBV10-3
clone_size: .
j_call: TRBJ1-1
d_call: TRBD1
cdr3_nt: TGTGCCATCAGTGAGCTTATCGGGACAGTGGAAGCTTTCTTT
cdr3_aa: CAISELIGTVEAFF

v_call: TRBV7-7
clone_size: .
j_call: TRBJ2-1
d_call: .
cdr3_nt: TGTGCTAGCAGCTTAGAGACCCAGGGCCTTAAGCAGTTCTTC
cdr3_aa: CASSLETQGLKQFF

v_call: TRBV27
clone_size: .
j_call: TRBJ2-1
d_call: TRBD2
cdr3_nt: TGTGCCAGCAGCCGGGATCGACCGGGACTAGCGGGAGTTGGTGAGCAGTTCTTC
cdr3_aa: CASSRDRPGLAGVGEQFF

v_call: TRBV5-4
clone_size: .
j_call: TRBJ2-3
d_call: .
cdr3_nt: TGTGCCAGCAGACCTGGGGTTCTAACTAGCACAGATACGCAGTATTTT
cdr3_aa: CASRPGVLTSTDTQYF

v_call: TRBV6-5
clone_size: .
j_call: TRBJ2-1
d_call: .
cdr3_nt: TGTGCCAGCATGGTCCTGGCCTACAATGAGCAGTTCTTC
cdr3_aa: CASMVLAYNEQFF

v_call: TRBV11-2
clone_size: many
j_call: TRBJ2-5
d_call: TRBD2
cdr3_nt: TGTGCCAGCAGCCGGTATAGCGGGAGGGCCCCGTTGGGCCAAGAGACCCAGTACTTC
cdr3_aa: CASSRYSGRAPLGQETQYF

v_call: TRBV4-3
clone_size: .
j_call: TRBJ1-2
d_call: TRBD1
cdr3_nt: TGCGCCAGCAGCCCCAAAACAGGGGAGGGCTATGGCTACACCTTC
cdr3_aa: CASSPKTGEGYGYTF

v_call: TRBV11-3
clone_size: .
j_call: TRBJ2-3
d_call: .
cdr3_nt: TGTGCCAGCAGTTCAGCGTCAGATACGCAGTATTTT
cdr3_aa: CASSSASDTQYF

v_call: TRBV27
clone_size: .
j_call: TRBJ1-1
d_call: TRBD1
cdr3_nt: TGTGCCAGCAGTCCCCTCCCGACAGGGGTGGGTTTGAACACTGAAGCTTTCTTT
cdr3_aa: CASSPLPTGVGLNTEAFF

v_call: TRBV6-5
clone_size: .
j_call: TRBJ1-1
d_call: .
cdr3_nt: TGTGCCAGCAGTGGGAGGTTTGAAGCTTTCTTT
cdr3_aa: CASSGRFEAFF

v_call: TRBV2
clone_size: .
j_call: TRBJ1-2
d_call: .
cdr3_nt: TGTGCCAGCACTTGGGACACCGCAAACTATGGCTACACCTTC
cdr3_aa: CASTWDTANYGYTF

v_call: TRBV2
clone_size: .
j_call: TRBJ2-1
d_call: TRBD2
cdr3_nt: TGTGCCAGCAGTCCCGGGACTAGCGGGTACAATGAGCAGTTCTTC
cdr3_aa: CASSPGTSGYNEQFF

v_call: TRBV6-4
clone_size: .
j_call: TRBJ2-3
d_call: .
cdr3_nt: TGTGCCAGCAGTGACGGAGTCCCCGGGGGGCGAGGCACAGATACGCAGTATTTT
cdr3_aa: CASSDGVPGGRGTDTQYF

v_call: TRBV5-4
clone_size: .
j_call: TRBJ2-5
d_call: TRBD2
cdr3_nt: TGTGCCAGCAGCAGGGACTATGAAGAGACCCAGTACTTC
cdr3_aa: CASSRDYEETQYF

v_call: TRBV28
clone_size: .
j_call: TRBJ2-7
d_call: TRBD1
cdr3_nt: TGTGCCAGCAGTTCGCCGGGACAGTCTTACTTC
cdr3_aa: CASSSPGQSYF

v_call: TRBV5-5
clone_size: many
j_call: TRBJ1-5
d_call: .
cdr3_nt: TGTGCCAGCAGTCGTTACGGGACGGGCAATCAGCCCCAGCATTTT
cdr3_aa: CASSRYGTGNQPQHF

v_call: TRBV2
clone_size: once
j_call: TRBJ2-3
d_call: .
cdr3_nt: TGTGCCAGCAGTGAATTGGGAACCACAGATACGCAGTATTTT
cdr3_aa: CASSELGTTDTQYF

v_call: TRBV29-1
clone_size: .
j_call: TRBJ1-5
d_call: .
cdr3_nt: TGCAGCGTCGAACAGGGTAGCGATCAGCCCCAGCATTTT
cdr3_aa: CSVEQGSDQPQHF

v_call: TRBV9
clone_size: .
j_call: TRBJ2-5
d_call: .
cdr3_nt: TGTGCCAGCAGCGTAGGAACAGGACAAGAGACCCAGTACTTC
cdr3_aa: CASSVGTGQETQYF